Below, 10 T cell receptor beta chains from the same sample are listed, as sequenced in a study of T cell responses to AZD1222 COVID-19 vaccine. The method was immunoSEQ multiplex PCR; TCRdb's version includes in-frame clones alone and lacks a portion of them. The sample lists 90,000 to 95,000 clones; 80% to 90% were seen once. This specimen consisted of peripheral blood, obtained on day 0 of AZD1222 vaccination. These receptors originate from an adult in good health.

This CDR3 reads CSASLGRGPPPQHF. CDR3 bases: TGCAGTGCTAGTCTTGGCAGGGGCCCCCCGCCCCAGCATTTT. The chain joins TRBV20-1 to TRBJ1-5; TRBD1 is a possible D gene (6 bases). The CDR3 has 14 residues. Trimming shortened V by 3 bases and J by 9 bases, and 18 bases separated the two germline ends. Germline loops: CDR1 DFQATT, CDR2 SNEGSKA (reference sequence).

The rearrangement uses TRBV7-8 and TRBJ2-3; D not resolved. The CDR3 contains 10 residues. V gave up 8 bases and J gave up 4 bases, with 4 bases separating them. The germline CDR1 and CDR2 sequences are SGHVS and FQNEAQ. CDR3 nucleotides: TGTGCCAGCCGAGCAGATACGCAGTATTTT. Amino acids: CASRADTQYF.

CDR3 loop: CASSLEILAGDEQFF. DNA of the CDR3: TGTGCCAGCAGCTTAGAAATCCTAGCGGGAGATGAGCAGTTCTTC. The chain couples TRBV7-2 to TRBJ2-1; TRBD2 agrees at 10 bases. The CDR3 loop spans 15 amino acids. The junction had 5 bases not matched to a gene; V was cut back by 1 base and J by 8 bases. Germline CDR1 SGHTA, CDR2 FQGNSA.

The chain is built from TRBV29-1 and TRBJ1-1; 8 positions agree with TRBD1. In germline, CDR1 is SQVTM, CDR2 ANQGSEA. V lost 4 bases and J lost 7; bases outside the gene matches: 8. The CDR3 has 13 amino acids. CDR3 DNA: TGCAGCGTTGTGGTTCAGGGGGCCGGTGAAGCTTTCTTT. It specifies CSVVVQGAGEAFF.

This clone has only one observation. CDR3 DNA sequence: TGTGCCAGCAGCTTATGGCAGGGACCAATGAACACTGAAGCTTTCTTT. Its translation: CASSLWQGPMNTEAFF. The chain employs TRBV7-8 and TRBJ1-1, with D perhaps TRBD1 (5 bases). The V gene's germline CDR1 is SGHVS and CDR2 FQNEAQ. The CDR3 contains 16 residues. V was cut by 2 bases and J by 0 bases, with 13 bases left in between.

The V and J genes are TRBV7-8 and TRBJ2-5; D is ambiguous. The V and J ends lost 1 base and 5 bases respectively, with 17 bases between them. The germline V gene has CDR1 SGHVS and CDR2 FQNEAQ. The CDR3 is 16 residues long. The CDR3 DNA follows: TGTGCCAGCAGCTTAGGAGTCGGCCCAGGCAGGGAGACCCAGTACTTC. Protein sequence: CASSLGVGPGRETQYF.

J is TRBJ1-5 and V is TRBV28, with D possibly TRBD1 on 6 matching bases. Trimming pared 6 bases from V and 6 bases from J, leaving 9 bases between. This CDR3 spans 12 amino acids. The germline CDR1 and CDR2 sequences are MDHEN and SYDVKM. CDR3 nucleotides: TGTGCCAGCAGCCGGGACATTCAGCCCCAGCATTTT. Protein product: CASSRDIQPQHF. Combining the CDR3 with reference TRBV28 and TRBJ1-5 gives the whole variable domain DVKVTQSSRYLVKRTGEKVFLECVQDMDHENMFWYRQDPGLGLRLIYFSYDVKMKEKGDIPEGYSVSREKKERFSLILESASTNQTSMYLCASSRDIQPQHFGDGTRLSIL.

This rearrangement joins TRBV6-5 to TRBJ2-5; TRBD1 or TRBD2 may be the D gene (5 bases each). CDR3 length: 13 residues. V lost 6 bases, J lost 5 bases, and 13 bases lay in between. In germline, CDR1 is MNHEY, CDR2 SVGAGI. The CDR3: CASRGPSTETQYF. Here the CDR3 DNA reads TGTGCCAGCAGGGGACCGAGTACGGAGACCCAGTACTTC.

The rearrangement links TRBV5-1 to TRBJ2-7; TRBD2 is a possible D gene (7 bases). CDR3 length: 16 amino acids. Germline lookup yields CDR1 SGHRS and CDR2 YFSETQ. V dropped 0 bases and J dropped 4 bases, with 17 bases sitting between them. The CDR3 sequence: CASSLGGGGQGYEQYF. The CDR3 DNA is TGCGCCAGCAGCTTGGGGGGCGGGGGCCAAGGGTACGAGCAGTACTTC.

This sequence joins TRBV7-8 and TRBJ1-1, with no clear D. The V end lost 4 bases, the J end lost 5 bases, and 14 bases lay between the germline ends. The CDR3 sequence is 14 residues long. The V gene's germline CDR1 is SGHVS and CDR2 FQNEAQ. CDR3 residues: CASSSPQTPTEAFF. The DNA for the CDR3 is TGTGCCAGCAGCTCCCCCCAAACGCCGACTGAAGCTTTCTTT.